This T cell receptor (beta chain) originates from a study of cytomegalovirus exposure and HLA in healthy donors. Use of 60 Vbeta and 13 Jbeta primers characterized the PCR. Data came from immunoSEQ multiplex PCR; TCRdb stores just in-frame clones and leaves some out. The data contain about 250,000 clones, roughly 80% of them seen just once; the ten biggest clones take up over 0.3%. J gave up 3 bases and V 5 bases, and 7 bases lay outside the gene matches. Germline V CDR1 and CDR2: MNHEY, SMNVEV (reference sequence). CDR3 length: 16 amino acids. This clonotype originated in a girl aged 2 to 9 in good health and CMV-seronegative. The chain joins TRBV27 to TRBJ2-3, with 11 bases matching TRBD2. Sequencing used PBMCs. The CDR3 sequence: CASSPRLAGRTDTQYF. CDR3 coding DNA: TGTGCCAGCAGTCCCCGACTAGCGGGGAGGACAGATACGCAGTATTTT.